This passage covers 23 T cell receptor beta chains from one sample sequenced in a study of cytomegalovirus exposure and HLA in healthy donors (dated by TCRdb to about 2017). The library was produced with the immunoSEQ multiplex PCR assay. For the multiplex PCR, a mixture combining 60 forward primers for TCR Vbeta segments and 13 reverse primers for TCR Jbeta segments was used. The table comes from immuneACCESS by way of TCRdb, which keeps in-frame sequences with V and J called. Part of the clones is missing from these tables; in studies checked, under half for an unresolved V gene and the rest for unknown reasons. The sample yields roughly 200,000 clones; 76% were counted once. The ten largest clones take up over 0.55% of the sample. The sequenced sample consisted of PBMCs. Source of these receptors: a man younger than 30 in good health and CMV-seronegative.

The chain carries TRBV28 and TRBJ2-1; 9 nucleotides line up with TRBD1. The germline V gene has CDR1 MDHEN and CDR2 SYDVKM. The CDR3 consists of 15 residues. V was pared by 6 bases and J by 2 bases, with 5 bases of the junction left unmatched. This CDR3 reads CASSSDRGAYNEQFF. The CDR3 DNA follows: TGTGCCAGCAGCTCCGACAGGGGGGCCTACAATGAGCAGTTCTTC.

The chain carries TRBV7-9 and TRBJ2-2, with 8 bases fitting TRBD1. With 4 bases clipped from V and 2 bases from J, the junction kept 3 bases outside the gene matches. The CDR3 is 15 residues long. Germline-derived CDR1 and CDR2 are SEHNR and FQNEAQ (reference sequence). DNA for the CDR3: TGTGCCAGCAGCTGGGGACAGGTTAACACCGGGGAGCTGTTTTTT. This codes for CASSWGQVNTGELFF. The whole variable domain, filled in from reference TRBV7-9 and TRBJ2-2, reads DTGVSQNPRHKITKRGQNVTFRCDPISEHNRLYWYRQTLGQGPEFLTYFQNEAQLEKSRLLSDRFSAERPKGSFSTLEIQRTEQGDSAMYLCASSWGQVNTGELFFGEGSRLTVL.

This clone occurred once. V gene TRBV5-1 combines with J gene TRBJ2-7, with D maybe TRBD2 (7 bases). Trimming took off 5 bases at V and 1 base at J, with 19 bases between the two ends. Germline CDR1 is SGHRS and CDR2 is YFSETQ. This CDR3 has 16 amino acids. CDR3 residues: CASRERGGWGSYEQYF. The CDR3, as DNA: TGCGCCAGCAGGGAGCGCGGGGGCTGGGGATCCTACGAGCAGTACTTC.

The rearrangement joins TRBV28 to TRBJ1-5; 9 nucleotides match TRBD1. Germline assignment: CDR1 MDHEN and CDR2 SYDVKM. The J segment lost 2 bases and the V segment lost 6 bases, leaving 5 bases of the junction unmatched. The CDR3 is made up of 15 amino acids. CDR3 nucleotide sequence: TGTGCCAGCAGCCAACAGGGGGCGCGCAATCAGCCCCAGCATTTT. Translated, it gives CASSQQGARNQPQHF.

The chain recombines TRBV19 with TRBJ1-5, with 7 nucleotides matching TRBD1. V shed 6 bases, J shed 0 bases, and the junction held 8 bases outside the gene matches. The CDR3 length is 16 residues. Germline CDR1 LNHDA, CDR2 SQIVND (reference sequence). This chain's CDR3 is CASRSQGGYSNQPQHF. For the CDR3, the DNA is TGTGCCAGTAGGAGCCAGGGGGGCTATAGCAATCAGCCCCAGCATTTT.

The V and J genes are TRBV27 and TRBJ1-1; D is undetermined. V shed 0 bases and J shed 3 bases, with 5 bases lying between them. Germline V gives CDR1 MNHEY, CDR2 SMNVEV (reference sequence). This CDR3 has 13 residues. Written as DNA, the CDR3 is TGTGCCAGCAGTTTATCCGTATACACTGAAGCTTTCTTT. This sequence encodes CASSLSVYTEAFF.

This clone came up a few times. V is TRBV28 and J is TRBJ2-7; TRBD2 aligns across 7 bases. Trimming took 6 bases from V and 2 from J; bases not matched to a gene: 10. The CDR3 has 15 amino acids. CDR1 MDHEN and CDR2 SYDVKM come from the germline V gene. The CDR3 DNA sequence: TGTGCCAGCAGCGGACATCTAGCGGCTCCCTACGAGCAGTACTTC. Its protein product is CASSGHLAAPYEQYF. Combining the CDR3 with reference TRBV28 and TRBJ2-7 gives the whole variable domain DVKVTQSSRYLVKRTGEKVFLECVQDMDHENMFWYRQDPGLGLRLIYFSYDVKMKEKGDIPEGYSVSREKKERFSLILESASTNQTSMYLCASSGHLAAPYEQYFGPGTRLTVT.

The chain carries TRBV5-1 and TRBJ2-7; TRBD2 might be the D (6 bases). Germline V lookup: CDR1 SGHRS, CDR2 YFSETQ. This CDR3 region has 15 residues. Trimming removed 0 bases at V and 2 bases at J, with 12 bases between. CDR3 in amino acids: CASSLAGTGAYEQYF. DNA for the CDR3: TGCGCCAGCAGCTTGGCCGGGACGGGAGCCTACGAGCAGTACTTC.

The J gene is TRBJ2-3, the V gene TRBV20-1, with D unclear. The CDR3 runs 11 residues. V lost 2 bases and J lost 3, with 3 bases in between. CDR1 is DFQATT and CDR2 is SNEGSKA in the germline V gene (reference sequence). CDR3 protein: CSARPTDTQYF. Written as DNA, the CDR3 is TGCAGTGCTAGACCGACAGATACGCAGTATTTT.

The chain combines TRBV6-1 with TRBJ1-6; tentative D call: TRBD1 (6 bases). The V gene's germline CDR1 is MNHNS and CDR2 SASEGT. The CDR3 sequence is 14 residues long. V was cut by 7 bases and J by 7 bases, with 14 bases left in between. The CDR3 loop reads CASTRTGSNSPLHF. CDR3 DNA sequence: TGTGCCAGCACGAGAACAGGGTCAAATTCACCCCTCCACTTT.

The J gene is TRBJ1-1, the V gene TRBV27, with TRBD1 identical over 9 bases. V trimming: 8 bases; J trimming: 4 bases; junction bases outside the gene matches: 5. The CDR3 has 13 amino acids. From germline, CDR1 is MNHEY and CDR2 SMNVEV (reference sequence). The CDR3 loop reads CASGTGPGTEAFF. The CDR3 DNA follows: TGTGCCAGCGGGACAGGGCCTGGCACTGAAGCTTTCTTT.

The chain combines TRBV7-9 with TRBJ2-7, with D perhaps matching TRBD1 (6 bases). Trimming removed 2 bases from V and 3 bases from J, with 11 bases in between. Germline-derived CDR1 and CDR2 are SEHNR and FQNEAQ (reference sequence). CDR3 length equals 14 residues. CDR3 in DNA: TGTGCCAGCAGCTTACAGGCAGGGGACTACGAGCAGTACTTC. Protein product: CASSLQAGDYEQYF.

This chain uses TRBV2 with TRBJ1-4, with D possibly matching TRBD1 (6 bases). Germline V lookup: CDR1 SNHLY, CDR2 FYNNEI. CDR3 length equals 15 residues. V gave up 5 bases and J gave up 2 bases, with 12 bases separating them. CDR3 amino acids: CASSLQGKTNEKLFF. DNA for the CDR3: TGTGCCAGCAGTCTCCAGGGGAAGACTAATGAAAAACTGTTTTTT.

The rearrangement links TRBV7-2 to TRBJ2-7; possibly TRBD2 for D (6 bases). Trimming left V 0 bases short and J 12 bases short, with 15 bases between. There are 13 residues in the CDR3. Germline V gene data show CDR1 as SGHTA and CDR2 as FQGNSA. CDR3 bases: TGTGCCAGCAGCTTAGCGGTTAGGGTAGCGGCGTACTTC. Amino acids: CASSLAVRVAAYF.

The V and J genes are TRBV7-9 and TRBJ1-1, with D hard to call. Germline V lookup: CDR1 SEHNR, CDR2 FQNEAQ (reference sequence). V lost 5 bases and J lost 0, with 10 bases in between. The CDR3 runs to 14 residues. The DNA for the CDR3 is TGTGCCAGCAGCCGAGGTACCCTGAACACTGAAGCTTTCTTT. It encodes CASSRGTLNTEAFF.

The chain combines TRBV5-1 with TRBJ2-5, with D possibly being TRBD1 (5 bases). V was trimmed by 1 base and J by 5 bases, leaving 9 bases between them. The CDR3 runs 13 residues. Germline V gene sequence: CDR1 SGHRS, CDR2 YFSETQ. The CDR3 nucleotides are TGCGCCAGCAGCTTGAAGGCAGGGGAGACCCAGTACTTC. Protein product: CASSLKAGETQYF.

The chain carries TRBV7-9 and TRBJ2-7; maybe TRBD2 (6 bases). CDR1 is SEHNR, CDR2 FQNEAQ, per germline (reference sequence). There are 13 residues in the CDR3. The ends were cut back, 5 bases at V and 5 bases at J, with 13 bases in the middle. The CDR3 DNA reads TGTGCCAGCAGCCCCCAGGGAGGCGACGAGCAGTACTTC. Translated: CASSPQGGDEQYF.

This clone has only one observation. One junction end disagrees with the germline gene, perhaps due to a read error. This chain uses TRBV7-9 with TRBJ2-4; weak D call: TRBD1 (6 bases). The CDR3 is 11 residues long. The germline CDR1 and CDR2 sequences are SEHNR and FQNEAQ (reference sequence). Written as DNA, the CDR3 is TGTTCCAGCAGGTCAGGGGACATTCAGTACTTC. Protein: CSSRSGDIQYF.

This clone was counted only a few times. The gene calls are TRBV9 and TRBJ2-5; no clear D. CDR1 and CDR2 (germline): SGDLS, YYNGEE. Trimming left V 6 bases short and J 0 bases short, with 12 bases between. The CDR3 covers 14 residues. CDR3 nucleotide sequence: TGTGCCAGCACCAGAACCTCATACCAAGAGACCCAGTACTTC. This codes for CASTRTSYQETQYF.

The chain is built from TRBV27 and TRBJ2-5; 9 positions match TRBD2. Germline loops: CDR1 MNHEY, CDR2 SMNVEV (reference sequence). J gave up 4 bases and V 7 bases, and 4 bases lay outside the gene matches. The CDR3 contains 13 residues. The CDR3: CASTAGGRETQYF. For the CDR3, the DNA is TGTGCCAGCACTGCGGGAGGGCGAGAGACCCAGTACTTC.

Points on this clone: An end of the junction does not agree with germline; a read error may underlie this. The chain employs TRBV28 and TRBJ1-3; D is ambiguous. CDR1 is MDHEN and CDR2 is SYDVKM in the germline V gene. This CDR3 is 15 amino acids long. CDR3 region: CASSLRRTGGSTIYF. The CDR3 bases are TGTGCCAGCAGTTTAAGGAGGACGGGAGGAAGCACCATATATTTT. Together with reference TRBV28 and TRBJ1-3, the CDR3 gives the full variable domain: DVKVTQSSRYLVKRTGEKVFLECVQDMDHENMFWYRQDPGLGLRLIYFSYDVKMKEKGDIPEGYSVSREKKERFSLILESASTNQTSMYLCASSLRRTGGSTIYFGEGSWLTVV.

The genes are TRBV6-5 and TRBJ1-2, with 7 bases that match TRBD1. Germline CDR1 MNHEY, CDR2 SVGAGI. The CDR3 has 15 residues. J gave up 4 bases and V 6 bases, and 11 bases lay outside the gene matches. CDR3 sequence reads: CASRLTSGQSYGYTF. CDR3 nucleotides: TGTGCCAGCAGACTGACCTCGGGACAGTCCTATGGCTACACCTTC.

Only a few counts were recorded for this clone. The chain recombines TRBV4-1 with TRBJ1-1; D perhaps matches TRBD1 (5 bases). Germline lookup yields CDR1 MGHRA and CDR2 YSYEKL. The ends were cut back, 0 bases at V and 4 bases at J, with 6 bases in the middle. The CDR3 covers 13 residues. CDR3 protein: CASSQEQATEAFF. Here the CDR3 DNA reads TGCGCCAGCAGCCAAGAACAGGCCACTGAAGCTTTCTTT.